Below, one TCR beta chain is given with its context. The antigen it binds to is not known. The CDR3 goes on 3 residues after the read ends, and that part is filled in from the germline J gene. Every participant had a single incident cervical HPV16 infection, and prevalent HPV16 infections were excluded. Cervical HPV DNA was detected by MY09/MY11 PCR and genotyped by dot-blot hybridization. Approximately 15 mL of heparinized blood were centrifuged, and the buffy coat was split into aliquots, frozen at -30 degrees C, and then kept at -80 degrees C. QIAGEN kits were used to extract genomic DNA from buffy coat specimens. The CDR3 sequence holds 13 residues, the cysteine and phenylalanine included. Of the CDR3's DNA, 30 bases were read; they are in frame from base 1. Trimming removed 1 base from V and 7 bases from J; the gene matches leave 1 base unexplained. CDR1 and CDR2 were assigned from the germline V gene as SGHNT and YENEEA.

The immunoSEQ assay used multiplex PCR to amplify TCR beta CDR3 regions from an average of approximately 1,300 ng of genomic DNA per sample. Primer bias was corrected in the assay by using a complete synthetic TCR repertoire to establish an amplification baseline. The amplicons were sequenced using the Illumina platform. Regarding the original processing steps: Sequences were error-corrected by clustering with frequency ratios and a modified nearest-neighbor algorithm, then analyzed in the immunoSEQ Analyzer with IMGT gene definitions. At each rarefaction depth, TCR richness and evenness were averaged over 20 rarefaction repeats, and samples with fewer sequences than the depth were excluded. Relative abundances of V, D and J genes were compared between groups using Wilcoxon rank sum tests, with FDR correction applied. In the blinded duplicates, the intraclass correlation was about 95% for TCR richness and averaged about 76% across over 65 gene segments. Held by TCRdb, this immuneACCESS table contains in-frame sequences only and omits some clones. Under half of the omission traces to an unresolved V gene where checked; the cause of the rest is unknown. That table supplies the V and J calls and clone size; D and trimming were determined from the DNA. For this sample, the table gives around 16,000 clones. The leading ten clones occupy about 10% of the sample.

This specimen belongs to a study of T cells in women clearing cervical HPV infection (dated 2018 in TCRdb). Some background on the complete study: The cases were 20 to 25 women with histologically confirmed HPV16-related CIN3 or worse, and 2 of these cases were invasive cancers. The 20 to 25 controls were women who cleared a single incident HPV16 infection within 12 months without developing precancer or cancer. Blood from cases was collected at the visit where the lesion was first found, while blood from controls was collected once the infection could no longer be detected. For cases, the median interval between lesion detection and blood sampling was approximately 150 days, with an interquartile range of roughly 85 to 220 days. Because only a few women had HLA typing data, the possibility that HLA type acted as a confounder could not be ruled out. The exploratory proof-of-principle case-control study was nested within the Guanacaste HPV Natural History Study in Costa Rica and compared TCR repertoires across cervical HPV16 outcomes. Cases and controls were matched on age within five years and on year of sample collection. Median age was roughly 32 years in cases versus roughly 37 in controls, and baseline characteristics did not differ significantly. In the parent cohort, roughly 10,000 women aged 18 or older were enrolled in Guanacaste, Costa Rica, during about 1992 to 1994 and were followed for seven years. Quality controls consisted of five blinded duplicates per group, for a total of about 60 samples made up of about 50 participants and about ten replicates. Summary of the overall study and its limitations: Lower TRBV6-7 relative abundance was observed in cases than in controls (roughly 0.11% versus 0.16%; Bonferroni P = 0.0008). CIN3+ cases had significantly higher TCR repertoire richness than controls across sequencing depths, but evenness did not differ between the groups. By combining richness with V gene abundances, random forest classifiers separated cases from controls with an estimated AUC of roughly 0.8. The cross-sectional design could not show whether associations preceded infection or resulted from it; effector/memory subsets and HPV-specific T cells were not isolated. Because T-cell numbers per sample were unknown, differences in richness could reflect varying T-cell content rather than repertoire biology.

The chain was built from TRBV11-3 and TRBJ2-1, with 7 junctional bases fitting TRBD1. Material: blood buffy coat. This sequence was found in a woman aged 18-69 years with a cervical HPV16 infection that either progressed to CIN3+ or cleared (not recorded which). The CDR3 bases that were read are TGTGCCAGCAGCTTAGGACAGGGAAATGAG. Protein translation: CASSLGQGNE. The CDR3 as a whole reads CASSLGQGNEQFF.